This T cell receptor beta chain comes out of a study of tumor-infiltrating lymphocytes in localized non-small cell lung cancer. Regarding the study as a whole: IM1 and IM2 tumors showed no difference in T-cell fraction.

Clones were sequenced by immunoSEQ multiplex PCR, and TCRdb holds only the in-frame ones, with some missing. The data contain roughly 7,000 clones, around three quarters of them singletons. V dropped 5 bases and J dropped 2 bases, with 14 bases sitting between them. There are 15 residues in the CDR3. Germline assignment: CDR1 SGHTA and CDR2 FQGTGA. Regarding this clone: What it recognizes is unknown.

Sample: uninvolved lung tissue not adjacent to the tumor. This chain connects TRBV7-3 to TRBJ2-3, with D tentatively TRBD1 (6 bases). The TCR sequence derives from a human donor with non-small cell lung cancer. The CDR3 nucleotides read TGTGCCAGCAGCCCCCTTGGACAGTCCACAGATACGCAGTATTTT. This codes for CASSPLGQSTDTQYF.